The rows below give T cell receptor beta chains drawn from one sample of a study of HIV-infected patients and healthy controls. In TCRdb, the 5' RACE reads were re-called with MiXCR into one record per CDR3 protein. The table records 15,000 to 18,000 distinct CDR3 sequences, around 6.7% of them present only once. Sample: blood. All receptors come from an adult in good health. Both conserved end residues are part of each CDR3. D genes are given only for firm matches. Only some rows state a clone size, as once, few, many or a class for expanded clones.

size	D	J	V	DNA	CDR3
many	-	TRBJ2-6	TRBV12-3/TRBV12-4	TGTGCCAGCAGTTCTACGGGCCTTCCCTCTGGGGCCAACGTCCTGACTTTC	CASSSTGLPSGANVLTF
-	TRBD2	TRBJ2-1	TRBV9	TGTGCCAGCAGCGTAGGAGCGGGAGGCTACAATGAGCAGTTCTTC	CASSVGAGGYNEQFF
many	TRBD1	TRBJ2-5	TRBV7-8	TGTGCCAGCAGCTTAGCGGGACAGGGGGAGACCCAGTACTTC	CASSLAGQGETQYF
few	-	TRBJ2-1	TRBV12-3/TRBV12-4	TGTGCCAGCACTAATCGGGGGGCCTCGGGGAATTACAATGAGCAGTTCTTC	CASTNRGASGNYNEQFF
-	TRBD2	TRBJ2-5	TRBV7-2	TGTGCCAGCAGCTTACCGCCGACTAGCGGGGGGGCTGGAGAGACCCAGTACTTC	CASSLPPTSGGAGETQYF
many	TRBD2	TRBJ2-3	TRBV7-9	TGTGCCAGCAGCTTAAGCGGGAGGTCAGATACGCAGTATTTT	CASSLSGRSDTQYF
many	-	TRBJ1-1	TRBV2	TGTGCCAGCAGTGAAGCGAACTGGGGGACCGAGGCTTTCTTT	CASSEANWGTEAFF
many	-	TRBJ2-7	TRBV5-4	TGTGCCAGCACCTCACAGGGGGAGGGCTACGAGCAGTACTTC	CASTSQGEGYEQYF
medium-sized	TRBD1	TRBJ2-3	TRBV20-1	TGCAGTGCCACCACAGGGGGCGAGGCAGATACGCAGTATTTT	CSATTGGEADTQYF
medium-sized	TRBD2	TRBJ2-5	TRBV4-1	TGCGCCAGCAGCCAAGAGGTCGGACTAGCGGGGTTGGGAGAGACCCAGTACTTC	CASSQEVGLAGLGETQYF
medium-sized	-	TRBJ2-5	TRBV7-3	TGTGCCAGCAGCTTAAACGCCGCAATAGGGGGGGAGACCCAGTACTTC	CASSLNAAIGGETQYF
many	TRBD2	TRBJ2-1	TRBV6-6	TGTGCCAGCAGAAAACTAGCGGGAGGATACAATGAGCAGTTCTTC	CASRKLAGGYNEQFF
many	-	TRBJ1-1	TRBV3-1	TGTGCCAGCAGCCATACTACTCAGGGTTTCGGAGCTTTCTTT	CASSHTTQGFGAFF
many	TRBD1	TRBJ2-7	TRBV29-1	TGCAGCGCCCGGACAGGGGCCTACGAGCAGTACTTC	CSARTGAYEQYF
many	TRBD1	TRBJ1-4	TRBV9	TGTGCCAGCAGCACCCCACAGGGGTCCGGTGAAAAACTGTTTTTT	CASSTPQGSGEKLFF
many	TRBD1	TRBJ1-1	TRBV20-1	TGCAGTGCTGTAAGACAGGGTTTCTCCACTGAAGCTTTCTTT	CSAVRQGFSTEAFF
many	TRBD2	TRBJ2-5	TRBV28	TGTGCCAGCATTTGGAATAGCGGGAGCCTGACCCAGTACTTC	CASIWNSGSLTQYF
many	TRBD2	TRBJ2-1	TRBV20-1	TGCAGTGCGAATTTGGGGTTGTGGGCGGGAGGGAATGAGCAGTTCTTC	CSANLGLWAGGNEQFF
many	-	TRBJ2-1	TRBV7-3	TGTGCCAGCAGCTTAACGGATGAGGGGCTAGACCAGCAGTTCTTC	CASSLTDEGLDQQFF
many	TRBD1	TRBJ2-6	TRBV30	TGTGCCTGGAGTACTGGGACAGGGTGGTTCTCTGGGGCCAACGTCCTGACTTTC	CAWSTGTGWFSGANVLTF
many	TRBD2	TRBJ2-3	TRBV7-2	TGTGCCAGCAGCCCCTTTAGCGGGAGCCGGGCAGATACGCAGTATTTT	CASSPFSGSRADTQYF
many	TRBD2	TRBJ2-3	TRBV9	TGTGCCAGCAGCCCATCCGGGACTAGCGGCGCAGATACGCAGTATTTT	CASSPSGTSGADTQYF
-	-	TRBJ1-4	TRBV12-3/TRBV12-4	TGTGCCAGCAGTTTATTTACGCGCCCGGAACTGTTTTTT	CASSLFTRPELFF
-	-	TRBJ1-4	TRBV19	TGTGCCAGTAGTACCAGAGGAGTGGGAAAGAGGCGAAACGATCGTGAAAAACTGTTTTTT	CASSTRGVGKRRNDREKLFF
many	-	TRBJ2-7	TRBV7-8	TGTGCCAGCAGCTCAAGCACAATAGGGCAGGGGCTCGGCGAGCAGTACTTC	CASSSSTIGQGLGEQYF
-	-	TRBJ2-7	TRBV7-9	TGTGCCAGCGGCGGACCGAGCTACGAGCAGTACTTC	CASGGPSYEQYF
many	-	TRBJ1-1	TRBV11-2	TGTGCCAGCACCGGAGGTACTGAAGCTTTCTTT	CASTGGTEAFF
many	TRBD2	TRBJ2-3	TRBV30	TGTGCCTGGAGTGTACTAGCGGGCACAGATACGCAGTATTTT	CAWSVLAGTDTQYF
many	-	TRBJ2-6	TRBV19	TGTGCCAGTAGTATAGTTCGCCGCAGCTCTGGGGCCAACGTCCTGACTTTC	CASSIVRRSSGANVLTF
many	-	TRBJ2-7	TRBV20-1	TGCAGTGCTCCCTCCCGGAGAGGTCACTCCTACGAGCAGTACTTC	CSAPSRRGHSYEQYF
many	-	TRBJ1-1	TRBV20-1	TGCAGTGCCCACCTACCGGGGGGGGGATGGACTGAAGCTTTCTTT	CSAHLPGGGWTEAFF
few	-	TRBJ1-6	TRBV7-9	TGTGCCAGCAGCTTGTACGGAGGGAATTCACCCCTCCACTTT	CASSLYGGNSPLHF
few	-	TRBJ1-5	TRBV10-2	TGCGCCAGCAGTGAGCGGGGACGACTAACTCAGCCCAAGCATTTT	CASSERGRLTQPKHF
many	-	TRBJ2-5	TRBV7-9	TGTGCCAGCAGCTTATTTGGGGAGACCCAGTACTTC	CASSLFGETQYF
many	-	TRBJ2-2	TRBV7-9	TGTGCCAGCGTCACACTAGGGACGAACACCGGGGAGCTGTTTTTT	CASVTLGTNTGELFF
-	TRBD2	TRBJ2-1	TRBV6-2/TRBV6-3	TGTGCCAGCAGTTACTCGAAAGCTAGCGGGGGGGCCGGCGAGCAGTTCTTC	CASSYSKASGGAGEQFF
medium-sized	-	TRBJ1-1	TRBV7-2	TGTGCCAGCAGCTTACCGACATCTAAAGCTTTCTTT	CASSLPTSKAFF
large	-	TRBJ1-1	TRBV10-3	TGTGCCATCAGTGGACAGCTCACTGAAGCTTTCTTT	CAISGQLTEAFF
medium-sized	-	TRBJ1-3	TRBV7-6	TGTGCCAGCAGCTTAGCGGGGTCGAGCTCTGGAAACACCATATATTTT	CASSLAGSSSGNTIYF
many	-	TRBJ2-1	TRBV7-2	TGTGCCAGCAGCTTACGGCAACTGGCACCTAACAATGAGCAGTTCTTC	CASSLRQLAPNNEQFF